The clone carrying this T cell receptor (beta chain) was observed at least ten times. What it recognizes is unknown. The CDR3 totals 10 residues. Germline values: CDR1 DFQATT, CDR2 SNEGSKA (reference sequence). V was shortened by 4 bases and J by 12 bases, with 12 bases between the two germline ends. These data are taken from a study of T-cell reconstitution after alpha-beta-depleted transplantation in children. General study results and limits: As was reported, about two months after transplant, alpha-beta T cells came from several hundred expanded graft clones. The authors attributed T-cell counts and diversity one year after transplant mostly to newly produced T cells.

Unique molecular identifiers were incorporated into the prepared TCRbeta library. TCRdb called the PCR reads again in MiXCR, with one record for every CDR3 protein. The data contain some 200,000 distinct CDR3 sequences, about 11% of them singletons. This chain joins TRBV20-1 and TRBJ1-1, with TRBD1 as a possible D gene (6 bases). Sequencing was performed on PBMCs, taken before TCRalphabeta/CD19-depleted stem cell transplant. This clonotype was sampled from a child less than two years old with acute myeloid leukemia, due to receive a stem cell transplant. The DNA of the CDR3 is TGCAGTGCTACCCCCGGGACAACTTTCTTT. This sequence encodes CSATPGTTFF.